This entry describes one T cell receptor (beta chain). Authors' data handling: Estimation of nucleated cell counts relied on the amplification of reference gene primers. TCRdb's copy holds only in-frame clones and misses some; the assay was immunoSEQ multiplex PCR. Clone size and V and J calls were adopted from that table, with D and trimming inferred from the DNA. The data contain roughly 260,000 clones, roughly 90% of them singletons. The sample belongs to a study of blood T cell repertoires in COVID-19. In the study overall: Samples of COVID-19 (acute and convalescent) were obtained from the United States, Italy and Spain. T cells, B-cell-depleted T cells, or PBMCs provided the cDNA or gDNA that served as material.

The CDR3 length is 16 residues. Trimming took off 1 base at V and 2 bases at J, with 14 bases between the two ends. Germline CDR1 and CDR2: KGHSH and LQKENI. The sample consisted of peripheral blood. The chain couples TRBV18 to TRBJ1-1; possibly TRBD1 for D (6 bases). The sequence derives from a woman between 45 and 60 years old who had recovered from COVID-19. The CDR3 reads CASSPQGGLRNTEAFF. CDR3 sequence (DNA): TGTGCCAGCTCACCACAGGGGGGGCTTAGAAACACTGAAGCTTTCTTT.